The T cell receptor beta chain described here comes from a study of blood T cells in healthy people across ages. The table lists this clonotype with many counts. The CDR3 sequence is 12 residues long. Per germline, CDR1 MDHEN and CDR2 SYDVKM. The ends were cut back, 7 bases at V and 3 bases at J, with 4 bases in the middle. The second PCR ran roughly 6 to 12 cycles with a sample-barcoded 5' primer and J-beta primers. Via MiXCR, TCRdb re-called the 5' RACE reads, giving one row per CDR3 protein. The table has some 750,000 distinct CDR3 sequences, about a fifth seen once. The sequenced sample was blood. The TCR comes from a man between 65 and 85 years old in good health. V is TRBV28 and J is TRBJ2-6; D remains unclear. The CDR3 loop reads CASNVGANVLTF. The CDR3 DNA follows: TGTGCCAGCAACGTTGGGGCCAACGTCCTGACTTTC. The variable domain in full, with the rest retrieved from reference TRBV28 and TRBJ2-6, is DVKVTQSSRYLVKRTGEKVFLECVQDMDHENMFWYRQDPGLGLRLIYFSYDVKMKEKGDIPEGYSVSREKKERFSLILESASTNQTSMYLCASNVGANVLTFGAGSRLTVL.